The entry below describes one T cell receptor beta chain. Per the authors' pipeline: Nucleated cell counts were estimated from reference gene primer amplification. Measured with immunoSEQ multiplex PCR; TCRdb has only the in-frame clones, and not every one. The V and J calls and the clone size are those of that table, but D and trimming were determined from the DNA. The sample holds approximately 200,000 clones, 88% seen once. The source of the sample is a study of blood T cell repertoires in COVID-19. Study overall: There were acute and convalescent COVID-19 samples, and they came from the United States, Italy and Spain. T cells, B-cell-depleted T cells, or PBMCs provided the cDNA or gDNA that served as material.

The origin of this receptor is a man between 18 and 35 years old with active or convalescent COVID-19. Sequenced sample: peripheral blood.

The CDR3 spells CASSLFRRDRGLKNTEAFF. The CDR3 nucleotides are TGTGCCAGCAGCTTGTTTAGGAGGGACAGGGGGTTGAAGAACACTGAAGCTTTCTTT. The V and J genes are TRBV5-6 and TRBJ1-1; 11 bases agree with TRBD1. CDR1 SGHDT and CDR2 YYEEEE come from the germline V gene. The CDR3 consists of 19 residues. Trimming took 1 base from V and 1 from J; bases not matched to a gene: 12.